Sequencing of this T cell receptor (beta chain) was carried out in a study of T cell changes during pregnancy in multiple sclerosis. Repertoires were generated with immunoSEQ multiplex PCR, while TCRdb's copy carries only in-frame clones and drops some. The table includes roughly 42,000 clones, about 87% detected once. V lost 0 bases to trimming and J lost 2 bases, with 13 bases between them. This CDR3 spans 16 amino acids. Germline-derived CDR1 and CDR2 are SGHRS and YFSETQ. The specimen comprised CD4+ T cells from peripheral blood mononuclear cells, sampled in the second trimester of pregnancy. This TCR was sampled from a female donor with multiple sclerosis, enrolled in a pregnancy study. The chain combines TRBV5-1 with TRBJ2-3, with a weak D call TRBD2 (5 bases). This chain's CDR3 is CASSLVRLALTDTQYF. CDR3 bases: TGCGCCAGCAGCTTGGTACGGCTAGCTCTCACAGATACGCAGTATTTT.